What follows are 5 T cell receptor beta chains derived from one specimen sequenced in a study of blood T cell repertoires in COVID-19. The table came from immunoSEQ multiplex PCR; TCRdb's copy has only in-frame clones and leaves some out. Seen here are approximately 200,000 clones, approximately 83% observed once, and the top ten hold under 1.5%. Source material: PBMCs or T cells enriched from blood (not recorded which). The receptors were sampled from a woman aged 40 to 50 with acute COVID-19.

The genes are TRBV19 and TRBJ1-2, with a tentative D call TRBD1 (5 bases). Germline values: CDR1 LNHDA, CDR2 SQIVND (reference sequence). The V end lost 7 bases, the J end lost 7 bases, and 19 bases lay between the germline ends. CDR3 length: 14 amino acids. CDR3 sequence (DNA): TGTGCCAGTACCGACAGCCGGATAGATTCTGGCTACACCTTC. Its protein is CASTDSRIDSGYTF.

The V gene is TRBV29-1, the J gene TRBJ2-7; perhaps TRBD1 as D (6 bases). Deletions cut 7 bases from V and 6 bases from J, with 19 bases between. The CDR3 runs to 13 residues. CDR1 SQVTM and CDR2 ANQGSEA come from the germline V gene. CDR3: CSATPGTLSEQYF. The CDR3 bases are TGCAGCGCAACCCCCGGGACACTCTCCGAGCAGTACTTC.

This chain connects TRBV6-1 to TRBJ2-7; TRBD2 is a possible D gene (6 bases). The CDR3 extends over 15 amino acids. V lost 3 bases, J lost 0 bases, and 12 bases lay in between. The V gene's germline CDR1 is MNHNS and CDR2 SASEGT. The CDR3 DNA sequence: TGTGCCAGCAGTGATTTCCGGGGGTCCTCCTACGAGCAGTACTTC. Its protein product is CASSDFRGSSYEQYF.

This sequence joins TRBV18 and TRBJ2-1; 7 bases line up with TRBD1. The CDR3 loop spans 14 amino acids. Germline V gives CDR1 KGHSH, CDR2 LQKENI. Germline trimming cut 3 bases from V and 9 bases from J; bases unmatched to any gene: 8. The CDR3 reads CASSPVKGGGEQFF. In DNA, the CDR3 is TGTGCCAGCTCACCGGTCAAAGGGGGCGGTGAGCAGTTCTTC. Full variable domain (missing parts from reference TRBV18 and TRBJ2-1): NAGVMQNPRHLVRRRGQEARLRCSPMKGHSHVYWYRQLPEEGLKFMVYLQKENIIDESGMPKERFSAEFPKEGPSILRIQQVVRGDSAAYFCASSPVKGGGEQFFGPGTRLTVL.

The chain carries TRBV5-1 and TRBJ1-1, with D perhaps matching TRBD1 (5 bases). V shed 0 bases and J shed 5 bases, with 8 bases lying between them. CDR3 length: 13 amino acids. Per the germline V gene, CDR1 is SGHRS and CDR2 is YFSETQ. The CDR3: CASSLDGGTEAFF. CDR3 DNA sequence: TGCGCCAGCAGCTTGGACGGGGGGACTGAAGCTTTCTTT.